This T cell receptor (beta chain) was sequenced during a study of T cell responses to AZD1222 COVID-19 vaccine. V lost 1 base to trimming and J lost 4 bases, with 11 bases between them. CDR1 is SGHRS and CDR2 is YFSETQ in the germline V gene. The CDR3 contains 14 residues. The assay was immunoSEQ multiplex PCR, and TCRdb's table has in-frame clones only and misses some. The repertoire has about 100,000 clones, more than 85% of them found once; the top ten carry 4% to 6%. The sample here was peripheral blood, taken on day 0 of AZD1222 vaccination. The gene calls are TRBV5-1 and TRBJ1-1; D unresolved. The receptor was isolated from an adult in good health. The CDR3 DNA sequence: TGCGCCAGCAGCTTGTGGGAAAGCAGCACTGAAGCTTTCTTT. It is translated as CASSLWESSTEAFF.